This TCR beta chain came from a study of PD-L1 blockade in urothelial cancer. Study summary: Males with urothelial cancer arising in the bladder constituted about 90% of the roughly 30 patients. The median T cell count in blood samples was 141,255. Blood was analyzed 3 weeks (second dose) and 6 weeks after treatment start. Broader study findings: Better progression-free and overall survival followed lower pretreatment blood clonality.

Details on this clone: Its specificity is unknown.

V dropped 6 bases and J dropped 12; count of bases not matched to a gene: 8. Germline V gene data show CDR1 as SNHLY and CDR2 as FYNNEI. CDR3 length: 14 residues. Some clones are missing from TCRdb's copy, which holds only in-frame ones; the method was immunoSEQ multiplex PCR. The profile covers about 39,000 clones, with around 89% appearing a single time and roughly 2.1% taken by the ten largest. This chain links TRBV2 with TRBJ2-1; 13 nucleotides align to TRBD2. This TCR was sampled from a man aged 60-69 years with urothelial cancer. This material consisted of PBMCs, taken around atezolizumab (anti-PD-L1) treatment. This CDR3 reads CASSIRTSGSGQFF. CDR3 DNA sequence: TGTGCCAGCAGCATTAGGACTAGCGGGAGCGGGCAGTTCTTC. Full variable domain (remainder filled in from reference TRBV2 and TRBJ2-1): EPEVTQTPSHQVTQMGQEVILRCVPISNHLYFYWYRQILGQKVEFLVSFYNNEISEKSEIFDDQFSVERPDGSNFTLKIRSTKLEDSAMYFCASSIRTSGSGQFFGPGTRLTVL.